What follows are 11 T cell receptor beta chains derived from one specimen sequenced in a study of identical twins. TCRdb reanalysed the 5' RACE reads using MiXCR and keeps one entry per CDR3 protein. The sample lists some 630,000 distinct CDR3 sequences; roughly 7.1% were seen once. The sample also formed part of further work on yellow fever vaccine responses in identical twins.

Material: PBMCs. These receptors were taken from a young woman in good health.

Ten or more counts support this clonotype. The V call is TRBV2, the J call TRBJ2-2; D unresolved. The CDR3 has 13 amino acids. Trimming removed 4 bases from V and 5 bases from J, with 8 bases in between. In germline, CDR1 is SNHLY, CDR2 FYNNEI. Here the CDR3 reads CASSVWSTGELFF. The CDR3 coding sequence is TGTGCCAGCAGTGTGTGGAGTACCGGGGAGCTGTTTTTT.

The chain is built from TRBV6-5 and TRBJ2-1; either TRBD1 or TRBD2 may supply D (5 bases each). The V gene's germline CDR1 is MNHEY and CDR2 SVGAGI. Trimming removed 0 bases from V and 5 bases from J, with 11 bases in between. This CDR3 is 15 amino acids long. CDR3 bases: TGTGCCAGCAGTTACTCCGAGGGGCCCCACAATGAGCAGTTCTTC. It yields the protein CASSYSEGPHNEQFF.

There are many counts of this clonotype. The V gene is TRBV3-1, the J gene TRBJ2-1; D perhaps matches TRBD1 (6 bases). Trimming took off 1 base at V and 7 bases at J, with 14 bases between the two ends. Looked up from germline, CDR1 is LGHDT and CDR2 is YNNKEL (reference sequence). This CDR3 region has 15 residues. The CDR3 DNA is TGTGCCAGCAGCCAAGGGGCAGGGGCAAGAAATGAGCAGTTCTTC. Amino acid sequence: CASSQGAGARNEQFF.

This clonotype has ten or more counts. The chain employs TRBV4-2 and TRBJ2-3, with a tentative D call TRBD2 (5 bases). This CDR3 spans 16 amino acids. Per germline, CDR1 LGHNA and CDR2 YNFKEQ. V lost 1 base, J lost 0 bases, and 11 bases lay in between. The CDR3 here is CASSQVSGSSTDTQYF. Here the CDR3 DNA reads TGTGCCAGCAGCCAAGTTTCGGGGTCAAGCACAGATACGCAGTATTTT.

The V call is TRBV20-1, the J call TRBJ2-5; D may be TRBD2 (7 bases). V dropped 6 bases and J dropped 2 bases, with 19 bases sitting between them. This CDR3 region has 15 residues. Looked up from germline, CDR1 is DFQATT and CDR2 is SNEGSKA (reference sequence). CDR3 loop: CSARQGSGEQETQYF. The DNA of the CDR3 is TGCAGTGCCAGGCAGGGGAGCGGGGAACAAGAGACCCAGTACTTC.

The table lists this clonotype with a few counts. The chain employs TRBV6-1 and TRBJ2-6; D gene unclear. The CDR3 spans 15 residues. V was shortened by 6 bases and J by 0 bases, with 9 bases between the two germline ends. Germline V gene data show CDR1 as MNHNS and CDR2 as SASEGT. The CDR3 nucleotides read TGTGCCAGCAGGTCCCGGTCCTCTGGGGCCAACGTCCTGACTTTC. Its translation: CASRSRSSGANVLTF.

On this clonotype: A much larger clone sits a single nucleotide away, making a read error possible. The chain combines TRBV12-3 or TRBV12-4 with TRBJ2-3; D remains unclear. This CDR3 is built from 13 residues. The V end was cut by 1 base, the J end by 6 bases, with 8 bases between. The CDR3 loop is CASSLVFGDTQYF. CDR3 nucleotides: TGTGCCAGCAGTTTAGTTTTCGGGGATACGCAGTATTTT.

J is TRBJ1-5 and V is TRBV28; no definite D call. Germline assignment: CDR1 MDHEN and CDR2 SYDVKM. The CDR3 has 15 amino acids. With 6 bases removed from V and 3 bases from J, the gap between germline ends came to 15 bases. CDR3 in amino acids: CASSDHLGANQPQHF. The CDR3 DNA follows: TGTGCCAGCAGCGACCACCTAGGAGCCAATCAGCCCCAGCATTTT. The full variable domain, with the rest looked up from reference TRBV28 and TRBJ1-5, is DVKVTQSSRYLVKRTGEKVFLECVQDMDHENMFWYRQDPGLGLRLIYFSYDVKMKEKGDIPEGYSVSREKKERFSLILESASTNQTSMYLCASSDHLGANQPQHFGDGTRLSIL.

This clonotype came up a few times. This CDR3 is CASSEAAQGSEQYF. CDR3 sequence (DNA): TGTGCCAGCAGTGAAGCGGCACAGGGGTCCGAGCAGTACTTC. The rearrangement uses TRBV2 and TRBJ2-7, with TRBD1 identical over 7 bases. With 0 bases clipped from V and 6 bases from J, the junction kept 5 bases outside the gene matches. Per germline, CDR1 SNHLY and CDR2 FYNNEI. The CDR3 sequence is 14 residues long.

The sample holds a few counts of this clonotype. The chain joins TRBV12-3 or TRBV12-4 to TRBJ1-1; 8 bases match TRBD1. The V segment lost 6 bases and the J segment 1 base; nucleotides outside the gene matches: 10. The CDR3 is 16 residues long. CDR3 bases: TGTGCCAGCAGACCGACCACCGGGACAGGGAACACTGAAGCTTTCTTT. Translated, it gives CASRPTTGTGNTEAFF.

This clonotype was detected only a few times. One end of the junction fails to match germline, which may point to a read error. The rearrangement links TRBV6-1 to TRBJ1-1; D is perhaps TRBD1 (5 bases). The CDR3 extends over 14 amino acids. The V gene's germline CDR1 is MNHNS and CDR2 SASEGT. In DNA form, the CDR3 reads TGTGCCCTAGGAGGTGACAGACTGAATACTGAAGCTTTCTTT. It yields the protein CALGGDRLNTEAFF.